A single sample gave rise to the 3 T cell receptor beta chains below, sequenced in a study of blood T cell repertoires in COVID-19. TCRdb's copy holds only in-frame clones and misses some; the assay was immunoSEQ multiplex PCR. Here the sample spans around 78,000 clones, roughly 89% being singletons. Sequenced: PBMCs or T cells enriched from blood (not recorded which). Every receptor here comes from a woman between 45 and 60 years old with acute COVID-19.

The chain links TRBV7-2 to TRBJ2-3, with 13 bases aligning to TRBD2. Germline V gene lookup returns CDR1 SGHTA and CDR2 FQGNSA. Trimming at V came to 5 bases and at J to 4 bases, leaving 3 bases not matched to a gene. The CDR3 length is 15 residues. This chain's CDR3 is CASSDTSGRADTQYF. The CDR3 nucleotides read TGTGCCAGCAGCGACACTAGCGGGAGGGCAGATACGCAGTATTTT. Full variable domain (missing parts from reference TRBV7-2 and TRBJ2-3): GAGVSQSPSNKVTEKGKDVELRCDPISGHTALYWYRQSLGQGLEFLIYFQGNSAPDKSGLPSDRFSAERTGGSVSTLTIQRTQQEDSAVYLCASSDTSGRADTQYFGPGTRLTVL.

The V gene is TRBV5-1, the J gene TRBJ2-7; TRBD1 might be the D (6 bases). The germline V gene encodes CDR1 SGHRS and CDR2 YFSETQ. V dropped 0 bases and J dropped 4 bases, with 17 bases sitting between them. The CDR3 consists of 16 residues. The CDR3: CASSLARQGLGYEQYF. CDR3 bases: TGCGCCAGCAGCTTGGCCCGTCAGGGGTTGGGATACGAGCAGTACTTC.

The chain is built from TRBV25-1 and TRBJ1-5; D uncertain. This CDR3 is built from 13 residues. Germline V CDR1 and CDR2: MGHDK, SYGVNS. V was pared by 0 bases and J by 6 bases, with 6 bases between. The CDR3 protein is CASSEYHGQPQHF. The CDR3 DNA follows: TGTGCCAGCAGTGAATATCACGGTCAGCCCCAGCATTTT.